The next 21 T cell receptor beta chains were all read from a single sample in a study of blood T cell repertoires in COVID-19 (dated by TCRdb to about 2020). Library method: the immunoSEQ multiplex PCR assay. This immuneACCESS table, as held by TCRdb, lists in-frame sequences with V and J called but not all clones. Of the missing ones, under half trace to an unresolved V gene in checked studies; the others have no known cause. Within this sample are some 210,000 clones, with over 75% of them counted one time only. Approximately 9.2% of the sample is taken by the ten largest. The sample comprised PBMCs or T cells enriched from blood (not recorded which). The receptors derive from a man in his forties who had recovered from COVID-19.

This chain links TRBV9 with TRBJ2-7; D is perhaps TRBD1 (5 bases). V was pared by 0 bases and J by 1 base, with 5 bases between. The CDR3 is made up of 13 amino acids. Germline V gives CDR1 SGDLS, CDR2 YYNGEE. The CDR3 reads CASSVEGSYEQYF. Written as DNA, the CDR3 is TGTGCCAGCAGCGTAGAGGGGTCCTACGAGCAGTACTTC. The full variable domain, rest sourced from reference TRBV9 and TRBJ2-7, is DSGVTQTPKHLITATGQRVTLRCSPRSGDLSVYWYQQSLDQGLQFLIQYYNGEERAKGNILERFSAQQFPDLHSELNLSSLELGDSALYFCASSVEGSYEQYFGPGTRLTVT.

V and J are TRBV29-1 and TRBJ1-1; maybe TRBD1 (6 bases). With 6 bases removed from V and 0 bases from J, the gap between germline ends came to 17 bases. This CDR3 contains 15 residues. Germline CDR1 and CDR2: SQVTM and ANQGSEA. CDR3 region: CSVRRSGGVNTEAFF. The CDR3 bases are TGCAGCGTCCGACGGTCGGGGGGCGTGAACACTGAAGCTTTCTTT.

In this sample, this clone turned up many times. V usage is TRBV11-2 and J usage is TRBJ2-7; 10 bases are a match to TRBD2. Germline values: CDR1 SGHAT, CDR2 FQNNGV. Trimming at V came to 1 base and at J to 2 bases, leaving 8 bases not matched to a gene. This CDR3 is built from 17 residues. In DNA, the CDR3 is TGTGCCAGCAGCTTAGTCGGGGCTCTAGCGGGGGCCTACGAGCAGTACTTC. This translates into CASSLVGALAGAYEQYF.

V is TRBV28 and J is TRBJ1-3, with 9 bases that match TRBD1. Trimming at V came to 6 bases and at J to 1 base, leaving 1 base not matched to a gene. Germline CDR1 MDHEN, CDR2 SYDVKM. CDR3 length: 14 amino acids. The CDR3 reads CASRGTGSGNTIYF. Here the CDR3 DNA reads TGTGCCAGCAGGGGGACAGGGTCTGGAAACACCATATATTTT. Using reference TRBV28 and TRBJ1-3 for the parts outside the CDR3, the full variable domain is DVKVTQSSRYLVKRTGEKVFLECVQDMDHENMFWYRQDPGLGLRLIYFSYDVKMKEKGDIPEGYSVSREKKERFSLILESASTNQTSMYLCASRGTGSGNTIYFGEGSWLTVV.

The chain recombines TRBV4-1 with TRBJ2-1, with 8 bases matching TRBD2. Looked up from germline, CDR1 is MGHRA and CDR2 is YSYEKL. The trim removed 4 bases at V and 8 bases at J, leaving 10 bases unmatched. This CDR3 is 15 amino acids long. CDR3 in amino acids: CASSLLSSGSYEQFF. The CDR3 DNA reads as TGCGCCAGCAGCCTCTTATCGAGCGGGAGCTATGAGCAGTTCTTC.

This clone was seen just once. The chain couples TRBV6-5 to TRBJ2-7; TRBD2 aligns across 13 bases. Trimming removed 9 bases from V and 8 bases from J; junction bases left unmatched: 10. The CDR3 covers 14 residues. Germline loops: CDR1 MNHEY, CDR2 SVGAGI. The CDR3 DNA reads TGTGCCAGTACACTAGCGGGAGGGCCCGTCAAGCAGTACTTC. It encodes CASTLAGGPVKQYF.

CDR3: CAITSSGTGNGYTF. DNA of the CDR3: TGTGCCATCACTAGTTCCGGGACAGGGAATGGCTACACCTTC. The genes are TRBV10-3 and TRBJ1-2, with TRBD1 matching 9 bases. The CDR3 sequence is 14 residues long. V shed 7 bases and J 6 bases; nucleotides not matched to a gene: 9. CDR1 is ENHRY, CDR2 SYGVKD, per germline.

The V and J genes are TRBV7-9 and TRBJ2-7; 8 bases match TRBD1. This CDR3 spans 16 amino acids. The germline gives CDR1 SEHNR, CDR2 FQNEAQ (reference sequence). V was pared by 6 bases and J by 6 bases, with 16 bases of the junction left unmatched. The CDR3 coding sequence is TGTGCCAGCAGTCCAACTTTCGGACAGGGAGGAAGCGAGCAGTACTTC. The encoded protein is CASSPTFGQGGSEQYF. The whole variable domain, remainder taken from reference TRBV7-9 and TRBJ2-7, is DTGVSQNPRHKITKRGQNVTFRCDPISEHNRLYWYRQTLGQGPEFLTYFQNEAQLEKSRLLSDRFSAERPKGSFSTLEIQRTEQGDSAMYLCASSPTFGQGGSEQYFGPGTRLTVT.

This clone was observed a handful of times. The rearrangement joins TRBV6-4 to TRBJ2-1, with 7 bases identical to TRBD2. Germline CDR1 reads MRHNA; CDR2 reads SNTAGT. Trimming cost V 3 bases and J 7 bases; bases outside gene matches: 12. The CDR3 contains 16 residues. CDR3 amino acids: CASSESLAGASNEQFF. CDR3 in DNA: TGTGCCAGCAGTGAGTCTCTGGCGGGAGCATCTAATGAGCAGTTCTTC.

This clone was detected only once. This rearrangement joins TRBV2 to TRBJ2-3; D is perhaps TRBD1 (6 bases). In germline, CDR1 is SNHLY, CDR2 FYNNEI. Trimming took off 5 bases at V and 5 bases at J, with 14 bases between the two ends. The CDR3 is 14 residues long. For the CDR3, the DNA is TGTGCCAGCAGTCTACAGGGTATGAGAGATACGCAGTATTTT. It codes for CASSLQGMRDTQYF.

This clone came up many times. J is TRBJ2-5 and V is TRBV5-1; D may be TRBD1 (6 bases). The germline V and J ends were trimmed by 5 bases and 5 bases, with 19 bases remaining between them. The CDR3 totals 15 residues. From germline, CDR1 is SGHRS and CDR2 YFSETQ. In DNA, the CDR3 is TGCGCCAGCAGTCTTTCCGCCGACAGGAGGGAGACCCAGTACTTC. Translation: CASSLSADRRETQYF.

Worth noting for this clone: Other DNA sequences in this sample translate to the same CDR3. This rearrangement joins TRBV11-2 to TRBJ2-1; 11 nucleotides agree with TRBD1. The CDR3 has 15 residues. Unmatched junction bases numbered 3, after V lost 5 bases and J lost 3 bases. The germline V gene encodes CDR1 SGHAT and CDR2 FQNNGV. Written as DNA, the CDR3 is TGTGCCAGCAGCCTGGGACAGGGGGGCTACAATGAGCAGTTCTTC. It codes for CASSLGQGGYNEQFF.

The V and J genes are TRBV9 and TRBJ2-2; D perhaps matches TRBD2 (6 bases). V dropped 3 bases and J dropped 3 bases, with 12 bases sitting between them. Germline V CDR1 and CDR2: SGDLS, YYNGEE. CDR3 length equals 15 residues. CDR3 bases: TGTGCCAGCAGCGCCACGGAGGGATACACCGGGGAGCTGTTTTTT. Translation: CASSATEGYTGELFF.

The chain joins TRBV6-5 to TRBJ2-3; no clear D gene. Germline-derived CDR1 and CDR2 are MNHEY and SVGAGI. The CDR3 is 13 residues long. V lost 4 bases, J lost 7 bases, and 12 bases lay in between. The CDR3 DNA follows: TGTGCCAGCAGTTCCACAACATTTTATACGCAGTATTTT. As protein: CASSSTTFYTQYF.

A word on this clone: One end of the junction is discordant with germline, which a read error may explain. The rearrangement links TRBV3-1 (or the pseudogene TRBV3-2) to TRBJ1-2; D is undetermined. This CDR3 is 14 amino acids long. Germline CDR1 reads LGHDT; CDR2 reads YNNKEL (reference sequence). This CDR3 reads CASRQEALNFGYTF. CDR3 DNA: TGTGCCAGCAGACAAGAAGCCTTGAATTTCGGCTACACCTTC.

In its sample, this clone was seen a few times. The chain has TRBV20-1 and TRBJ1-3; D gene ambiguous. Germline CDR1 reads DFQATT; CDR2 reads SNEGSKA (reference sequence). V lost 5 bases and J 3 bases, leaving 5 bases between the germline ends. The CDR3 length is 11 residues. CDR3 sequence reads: CSAPVGNTIYF. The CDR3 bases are TGCAGTGCTCCGGTTGGAAACACCATATATTTT.

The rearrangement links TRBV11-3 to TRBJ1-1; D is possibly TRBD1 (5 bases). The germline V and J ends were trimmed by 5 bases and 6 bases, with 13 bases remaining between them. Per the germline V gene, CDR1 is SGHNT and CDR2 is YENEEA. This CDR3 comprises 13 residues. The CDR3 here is CASSPSGVSEAFF. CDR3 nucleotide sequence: TGTGCCAGCAGCCCGTCGGGGGTCTCTGAAGCTTTCTTT. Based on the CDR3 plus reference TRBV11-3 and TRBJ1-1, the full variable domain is EAGVVQSPRYKIIEKKQPVAFWCNPISGHNTLYWYLQNLGQGPELLIRYENEEAVDDSQLPKDRFSAERLKGVDSTLKIQPAELGDSAVYLCASSPSGVSEAFFGQGTRLTVV.

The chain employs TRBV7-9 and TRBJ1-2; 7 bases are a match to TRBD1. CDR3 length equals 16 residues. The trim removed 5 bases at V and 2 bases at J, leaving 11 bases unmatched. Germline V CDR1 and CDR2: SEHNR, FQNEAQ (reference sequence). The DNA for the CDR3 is TGTGCCAGCAGCCCCTCAGGGGGACAGAAAAACTATGGCTACACCTTC. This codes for CASSPSGGQKNYGYTF.

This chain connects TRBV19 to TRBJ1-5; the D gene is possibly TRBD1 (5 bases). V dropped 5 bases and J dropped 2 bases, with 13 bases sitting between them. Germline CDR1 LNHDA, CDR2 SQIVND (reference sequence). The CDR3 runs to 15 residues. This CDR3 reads CASSQQEGGNQPQHF. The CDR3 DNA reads TGTGCCAGTAGTCAACAGGAAGGTGGCAATCAGCCCCAGCATTTT.

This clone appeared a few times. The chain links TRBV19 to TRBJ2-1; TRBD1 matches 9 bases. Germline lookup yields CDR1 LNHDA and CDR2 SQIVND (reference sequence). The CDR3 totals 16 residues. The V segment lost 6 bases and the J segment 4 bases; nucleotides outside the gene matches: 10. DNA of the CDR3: TGTGCCAGTAGACCCCGCCCGGGACAGGGTTACAATGAGCAGTTCTTC. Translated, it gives CASRPRPGQGYNEQFF.

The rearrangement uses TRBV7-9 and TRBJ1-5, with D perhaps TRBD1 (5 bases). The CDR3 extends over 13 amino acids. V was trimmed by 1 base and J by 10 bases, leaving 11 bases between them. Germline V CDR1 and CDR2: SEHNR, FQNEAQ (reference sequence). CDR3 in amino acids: CASSLEGYDPQHF. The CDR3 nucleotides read TGTGCCAGCAGCTTAGAGGGGTATGATCCCCAGCATTTT.